Listed here is a single T cell receptor (beta chain). Its antigen specificity is not known. The sample holds no much larger clone one base away, and base qualities are not on file. These data belong to a study of graft-versus-host responses after intestinal transplantation (TCRdb year 2021). Describing the broader study: The transplants that recipients got were multivisceral, liver-intestinal, or isolated intestinal. A cohort of approximately 24 intestinal transplant recipients, including one retransplant, was enrolled, and 3 patients lacking pretransplant specimens were excluded. Samples from a few later patients were sequenced in-house on an Illumina MiSeq with MiXCR processing rather than by the commercial service. All recipients received anti-thymocyte globulin induction followed by maintenance tacrolimus and steroids for about three years. After intestinal transplantation, graft-versus-host and host-versus-graft alloreactive T cell clones in the graft, circulation and bone marrow were tracked using bulk TCR-beta CDR3 sequencing. A peak of at least 4% donor T cells among recipient peripheral blood mononuclear cells was the definition used for donor T cell macrochimerism. Alloreactive clones were identified by sequencing pre-transplant mixed lymphocyte reaction products and comparing these products with unstimulated pre-transplant donor and recipient T cells. Beyond this particular receptor, the publication reports: In the allografts of patients with donor T cell macrochimerism, GvH to HvG T cell clonal ratios were high. Early after transplant, peak levels of circulating GvH clones were found to be associated with declines in HvG clones. GvH clones were found in recipient bone marrow, and some of the GvH clones appeared earlier in ileal mucosa or blood, which is consistent with an intestinal mucosal origin. The relatively low number and heterogeneity of intestinal transplant patients limited the conclusions.

V loses 3 bases of germline sequence and J loses 4 bases, and the interval between the two ends is 15 bases. Including cysteine and phenylalanine, the CDR3 has 14 amino acids. Just the 42-base CDR3 DNA is kept, in frame starting at base 1. CDR1 GTSNPN and CDR2 SVGIG were looked up in the germline V gene (reference sequence). The library was obtained by the immunoSEQ multiplex PCR assay. In most patients, genomic DNA was isolated using the Qiagen DNeasy Blood and Tissue Kit and sent frozen to Adaptive Biotechnologies for TCR sequencing. For most patients, genomic DNA was subjected to high-throughput TCR-beta CDR3 sequencing by Adaptive Biotechnologies. The published analysis was carried out like this. Adaptive's ImmunoSEQ software supplied the TCR sequencing data for about 18 patients, while MiXCR and VDJtools were used to process three other patients. To correct CD4 versus CD8 sorting errors, sequences present in both subsets at a frequency ratio below 5:1 were removed. CDR3 nucleotide sequences shared by donor and recipient were removed because the origin of these sequences could not be assigned. At least 2-fold expansion over unstimulated cells and a minimum CFSE-low frequency of 0.002% (template counts) or 0.001% (read counts) were required for clones to be classified as alloreactive. Mappable clones were those detected in sequenced pre-transplant spleen, lymph node, or MLR CFSE-low populations of the donor or recipient. The cumulative frequency of alloreactive clones was calculated as a percentage of all sequences, weighted by copy number. TCRdb obtained this table from immuneACCESS and retained in-frame rearrangements with V and J assigned. These tables miss some clones; where compared with another copy, unresolved V genes account for less than half of the shortfall, and the remainder is unexplained. Clonal size and the V and J genes are those of that table, whereas D and trimming came from the DNA. This sample lists about 51,000 clones; around 92% were detected once. 0.5% to 0.8% of the sample comes from the top ten.

Explained via the paper, the time point label denotes: cells obtained before transplantation from donor or recipient. CD3+CD4+ and CD3+CD8+ populations were FACS-sorted from unstimulated pre-transplant donor and recipient cells taken from spleen or lymph nodes. Material: unstimulated CD4+ T cells sorted from spleen or lymph node cells, obtained before transplant. The rearranged chain carries TRBV30 and TRBJ1-1; possibly the D gene is TRBD1, per 5 matching bases. This TCR was sampled from a human donor who was the organ donor for an intestinal transplant. For the CDR3, the sequence is CAWSSRGLATEAFF. The DNA sequence reads TGTGCCTGGAGCTCTAGGGGACTAGCCACTGAAGCTTTCTTT. Reference TRBV30 and TRBJ1-1 genes cover what lies past the CDR3, so the full variable domain is SQTIHQWPATLVQPVGSPLSLECTVEGTSNPNLYWYRQAAGRGLQLLFYSVGIGQISSEVPQNLSASRPQDRQFILSSKKLLLSDSGFYLCAWSSRGLATEAFFGQGTRLTVV.